This is a list of T cell receptor beta chains from one sample in a study of blood T cell repertoires in COVID-19. Profiled with immunoSEQ multiplex PCR; TCRdb holds only in-frame clones, not every one. The sample contains 140,000 to 150,000 clones, around 84% of which appear only once. What was sequenced was peripheral blood. These receptors originate from a human donor in a cohort sampled during active COVID-19. Each CDR3 is given with its conserved first and last residue. Fields, in order: D gene, clone size, V gene, J gene, CDR3 protein, CDR3 DNA. The D gene is left open where the match is weak. Where a row states a size, it is once, few, many or the class of an expanded clone; other rows omit it.

D: TRBD1; size: .; V: TRBV29-1; J: TRBJ2-1; CDR3: CSGETGEQFF; DNA: TGCAGCGGGGAGACAGGGGAGCAGTTCTTC
D: .; size: .; V: TRBV5-1; J: TRBJ2-7; CDR3: CASSQTGDEQYF; DNA: TGCGCCAGCAGCCAGACAGGTGACGAGCAGTACTTC
D: .; size: .; V: TRBV4-3; J: TRBJ2-7; CDR3: CASSQDKNYEQYF; DNA: TGCGCCAGCAGCCAAGATAAAAATTACGAGCAGTACTTC
D: .; size: .; V: TRBV7-6; J: TRBJ1-2; CDR3: CASSLEFQGKNYGYTF; DNA: TGTGCCAGCAGCTTAGAGTTCCAGGGGAAAAATTATGGCTACACCTTC
D: .; size: .; V: TRBV10-3; J: TRBJ1-2; CDR3: CAARMDSNYGYTF; DNA: TGTGCCGCCCGGATGGACAGCAACTATGGCTACACCTTC
D: .; size: .; V: TRBV28; J: TRBJ1-5; CDR3: CASSLGGYNQPQHF; DNA: TGTGCCAGCAGTTTAGGCGGGTACAATCAGCCCCAGCATTTT
D: .; size: .; V: TRBV9; J: TRBJ1-6; CDR3: CASTPSGHGNSPLHF; DNA: TGTGCCAGCACCCCCTCCGGACACGGCAATTCACCCCTCCACTTT
D: .; size: once; V: TRBV30; J: TRBJ2-3; CDR3: CAWRGRADTQYF; DNA: TGTGCCTGGCGGGGTAGAGCAGATACGCAGTATTTT
D: TRBD2; size: .; V: TRBV30; J: TRBJ2-1; CDR3: CASQLAGNNNEQFF; DNA: TGTGCCTCCCAACTAGCGGGGAATAACAATGAGCAGTTCTTC
D: TRBD1; size: .; V: TRBV7-9; J: TRBJ1-4; CDR3: CASSRSGQGLNEKLFF; DNA: TGTGCCAGCAGCCGGTCGGGACAGGGCCTCAATGAAAAACTGTTTTTT
D: TRBD2; size: .; V: TRBV9; J: TRBJ2-4; CDR3: CASSVNPGGAKNIQYF; DNA: TGTGCCAGCAGCGTAAACCCGGGGGGAGCCAAAAACATTCAGTACTTC
D: .; size: .; V: TRBV28; J: TRBJ1-1; CDR3: CASTSLGRVVEAFF; DNA: TGTGCCAGCACATCCCTGGGCAGGGTCGTTGAAGCTTTCTTT
D: TRBD1; size: .; V: TRBV7-2; J: TRBJ1-6; CDR3: CASSKKKEGQGRTPLHF; DNA: TGTGCCAGCAGCAAAAAAAAGGAGGGACAGGGAAGGACACCCCTCCACTTT
D: .; size: .; V: TRBV7-2; J: TRBJ1-6; CDR3: CASRWETGGYNSPLHF; DNA: TGTGCCAGCAGATGGGAAACGGGGGGATATAATTCACCCCTCCACTTT
D: TRBD1; size: .; V: TRBV4-1; J: TRBJ1-6; CDR3: CASSRTLGTADSPLHF; DNA: TGCGCCAGCAGCCGTACCCTCGGGACAGCAGATTCACCCCTCCACTTT
D: TRBD1; size: few; V: TRBV6-6; J: TRBJ1-2; CDR3: CASSYTRTGTFYGYTF; DNA: TGTGCCAGCAGTTACACCCGGACAGGCACCTTCTATGGCTACACCTTC
D: .; size: .; V: TRBV6-5; J: TRBJ1-6; CDR3: CASSYRPRNSPLHF; DNA: TGTGCCAGCAGTTATAGGCCGAGGAATTCACCCCTCCACTTT
D: TRBD1; size: .; V: TRBV11-3; J: TRBJ2-1; CDR3: CASSTGTGGPDTFF; DNA: TGTGCCAGCAGCACCGGGACAGGGGGCCCCGATACGTTCTTC
D: TRBD2; size: .; V: TRBV4-1; J: TRBJ2-5; CDR3: CASSQASLGLAGGQETQYF; DNA: TGCGCCAGCAGCCAGGCAAGCCTAGGACTGGCGGGGGGCCAAGAGACCCAGTACTTC
D: .; size: .; V: TRBV6-5; J: TRBJ2-7; CDR3: CASRSIYEQYF; DNA: TGTGCCAGCAGATCAATCTACGAGCAGTACTTC
D: .; size: .; V: TRBV7-2; J: TRBJ2-2; CDR3: CASSPRVNTGELFF; DNA: TGTGCCAGCAGCCCCCGGGTGAACACCGGGGAGCTGTTTTTT
D: .; size: .; V: TRBV19; J: TRBJ2-6; CDR3: CASRLSGANVLTF; DNA: TGTGCCAGTAGACTCTCTGGGGCCAACGTCCTGACTTTC
D: .; size: .; V: TRBV10-1; J: TRBJ2-3; CDR3: CASSESYLNTDTQYF; DNA: TGCGCCAGCAGTGAGTCGTACTTAAACACAGATACGCAGTATTTT
D: TRBD2; size: .; V: TRBV5-1; J: TRBJ2-5; CDR3: CASSPLAGGRETQYF; DNA: TGCGCCAGCAGCCCCCTAGCGGGGGGGAGGGAGACCCAGTACTTC
D: TRBD1; size: .; V: TRBV11-3; J: TRBJ1-1; CDR3: CASSSLGQGGGVSTEAFF; DNA: TGTGCCAGCAGCTCACTCGGACAGGGCGGGGGGGTGAGCACTGAAGCTTTCTTT
D: TRBD2; size: few; V: TRBV6-2/TRBV6-3; J: TRBJ2-7; CDR3: CASRPGGANYEQYF; DNA: TGTGCCAGCCGCCCCGGGGGGGCGAACTACGAGCAGTACTTC
D: .; size: .; V: TRBV5-6; J: TRBJ2-5; CDR3: CASSVRDTQETQYF; DNA: TGTGCCAGCAGCGTCCGGGACACCCAAGAGACCCAGTACTTC
D: .; size: .; V: TRBV21-1; J: TRBJ1-2; CDR3: CAIRDRSIYYGYTF; DNA: TGTGCCATCCGGGACAGGTCTATTTACTATGGCTACACCTTC
D: .; size: few; V: TRBV10-3; J: TRBJ1-4; CDR3: CASRGSTNEKLFF; DNA: TGTGCCTCCCGGGGGTCAACTAATGAAAAACTGTTTTTT
D: .; size: .; V: TRBV7-2; J: TRBJ1-2; CDR3: CASSLTGIGMGGGYTF; DNA: TGTGCCAGCAGCTTAACGGGCATTGGGATGGGGGGTGGCTACACCTTC
D: .; size: once; V: TRBV13; J: TRBJ1-1; CDR3: CASSKATRGTEAFF; DNA: TGTGCCAGCAGCAAGGCGACCCGAGGGACTGAAGCTTTCTTT
D: TRBD1; size: .; V: TRBV10-3; J: TRBJ2-7; CDR3: CAISEGKQGSSYEQYF; DNA: TGTGCCATCAGTGAGGGTAAACAGGGGAGCTCCTACGAGCAGTACTTC
D: TRBD1; size: .; V: TRBV5-1; J: TRBJ1-1; CDR3: CASSSTGVKGTEAFF; DNA: TGCGCCAGCAGCTCGACAGGGGTAAAAGGCACTGAAGCTTTCTTT
D: TRBD1; size: .; V: TRBV7-2; J: TRBJ2-7; CDR3: CASSFARGTGDEQYF; DNA: TGTGCCAGCAGCTTTGCTAGGGGGACAGGGGACGAGCAGTACTTC
D: TRBD2; size: .; V: TRBV6-4; J: TRBJ2-6; CDR3: CASSGTSGGSGANVLTF; DNA: TGTGCCAGCAGTGGGACTAGCGGAGGCTCTGGGGCCAACGTCCTGACTTTC
D: .; size: few; V: TRBV12-3/TRBV12-4; J: TRBJ1-1; CDR3: CASSLHIGAFF; DNA: TGTGCCAGCAGTTTACATATCGGAGCTTTCTTT
D: TRBD2; size: .; V: TRBV11-3; J: TRBJ2-3; CDR3: CASSLGGSSGNTDTQYF; DNA: TGTGCCAGCAGCTTAGGCGGTTCTAGCGGGAACACAGATACGCAGTATTTT
D: TRBD2; size: .; V: TRBV4-2; J: TRBJ2-3; CDR3: CASSQDGRGAPDTQYF; DNA: TGTGCCAGCAGCCAAGACGGGAGGGGGGCCCCAGATACGCAGTATTTT
D: .; size: .; V: TRBV11-1; J: TRBJ2-1; CDR3: CASSLASRHNEQFF; DNA: TGTGCCAGCAGCTTAGCTAGCCGCCACAATGAGCAGTTCTTC
D: .; size: once; V: TRBV12-3/TRBV12-4; J: TRBJ2-7; CDR3: CASSYGGREQYF; DNA: TGTGCCAGCAGTTACGGGGGGCGTGAGCAGTACTTC
D: TRBD1; size: .; V: TRBV4-3; J: TRBJ1-2; CDR3: CASSQDRGTVNYGYTF; DNA: TGCGCCAGCAGCCAAGATAGGGGGACAGTTAACTATGGCTACACCTTC
D: .; size: .; V: TRBV14; J: TRBJ2-5; CDR3: CASSPLVRAVQETQYF; DNA: TGTGCCAGCAGCCCCCTGGTCAGGGCCGTCCAAGAGACCCAGTACTTC
D: TRBD1; size: .; V: TRBV7-2; J: TRBJ1-2; CDR3: CASSPRPTGDWRYGYTF; DNA: TGTGCCAGCAGCCCGAGGCCGACAGGGGATTGGAGATATGGCTACACCTTC
D: TRBD1; size: .; V: TRBV25-1; J: TRBJ2-2; CDR3: CASSDRQGATGELFF; DNA: TGTGCCAGCAGTGACAGACAGGGTGCCACCGGGGAGCTGTTTTTT
D: .; size: .; V: TRBV27; J: TRBJ1-1; CDR3: CASSLGRGRTEAFF; DNA: TGTGCCAGCAGTTTGGGTAGGGGAAGAACTGAAGCTTTCTTT
D: .; size: .; V: TRBV28; J: TRBJ1-1; CDR3: CASRFMTEAFF; DNA: TGTGCCAGCAGATTTATGACTGAAGCTTTCTTT
D: .; size: .; V: TRBV5-6; J: TRBJ1-3; CDR3: CASSRRSGNTIYF; DNA: TGTGCCAGCAGCCGCCGGTCTGGAAACACCATATATTTT
D: .; size: .; V: TRBV5-1; J: TRBJ2-1; CDR3: CASSGEVGNEQFF; DNA: TGCGCCAGCAGCGGGGAGGTAGGGAATGAGCAGTTCTTC
D: .; size: .; V: TRBV30; J: TRBJ2-7; CDR3: CACPKDSGIYEQYF; DNA: TGTGCCTGCCCCAAGGACAGTGGTATCTACGAGCAGTACTTC
D: .; size: .; V: TRBV30; J: TRBJ1-2; CDR3: CAWSQPNYGYTF; DNA: TGTGCCTGGTCACAGCCTAACTATGGCTACACCTTC
D: TRBD1; size: .; V: TRBV19; J: TRBJ1-6; CDR3: CASSADRGRYNSPLHF; DNA: TGTGCCAGTAGCGCGGACAGGGGGAGATATAATTCACCCCTCCACTTT
D: .; size: .; V: TRBV11-2; J: TRBJ1-6; CDR3: CASSYSSYNSPLHF; DNA: TGTGCCAGCAGTTATAGCTCCTATAATTCACCCCTCCACTTT
D: .; size: .; V: TRBV19; J: TRBJ1-4; CDR3: CASSIYSATNEKLFF; DNA: TGTGCCAGTAGTATTTACAGTGCAACTAATGAAAAACTGTTTTTT
D: .; size: .; V: TRBV6-5; J: TRBJ1-2; CDR3: CASSYSRIGAVGYTF; DNA: TGTGCCAGCAGTTACTCGAGGATAGGGGCCGTTGGCTACACCTTC
D: .; size: .; V: TRBV4-2; J: TRBJ2-7; CDR3: CASSQTVLVYEQYF; DNA: TGTGCCAGCAGCCAGACTGTCCTAGTTTACGAGCAGTACTTC